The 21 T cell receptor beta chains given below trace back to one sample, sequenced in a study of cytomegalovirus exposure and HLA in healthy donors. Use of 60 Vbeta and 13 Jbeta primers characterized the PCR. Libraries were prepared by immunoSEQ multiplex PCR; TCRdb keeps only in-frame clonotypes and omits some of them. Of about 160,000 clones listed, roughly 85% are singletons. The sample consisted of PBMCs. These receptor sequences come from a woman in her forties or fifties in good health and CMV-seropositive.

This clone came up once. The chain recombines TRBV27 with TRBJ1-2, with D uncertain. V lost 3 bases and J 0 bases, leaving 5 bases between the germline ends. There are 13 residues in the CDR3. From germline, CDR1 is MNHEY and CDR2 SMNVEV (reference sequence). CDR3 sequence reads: CASSFAANYGYTF. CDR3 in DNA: TGTGCCAGCAGTTTTGCGGCTAACTATGGCTACACCTTC.

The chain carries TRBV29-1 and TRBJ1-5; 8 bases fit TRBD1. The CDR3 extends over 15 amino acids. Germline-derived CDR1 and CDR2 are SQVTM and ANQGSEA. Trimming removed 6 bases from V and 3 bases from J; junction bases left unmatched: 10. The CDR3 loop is CSVGQGAEYNQPQHF. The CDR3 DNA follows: TGCAGCGTAGGACAGGGCGCAGAGTACAATCAGCCCCAGCATTTT.

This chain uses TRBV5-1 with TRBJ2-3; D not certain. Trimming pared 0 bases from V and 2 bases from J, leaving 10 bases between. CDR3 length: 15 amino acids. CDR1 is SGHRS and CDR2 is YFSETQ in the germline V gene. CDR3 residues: CASSLAAGTTDTQYF. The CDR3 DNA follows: TGCGCCAGCAGCTTGGCCGCAGGTACCACAGATACGCAGTATTTT.

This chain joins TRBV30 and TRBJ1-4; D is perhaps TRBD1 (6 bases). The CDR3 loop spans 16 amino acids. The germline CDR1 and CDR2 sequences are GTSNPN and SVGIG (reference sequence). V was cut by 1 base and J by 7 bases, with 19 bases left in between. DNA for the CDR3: TGTGCCTGGAGTGGGGGAATGGGGGCCAGGGGTGAAAAACTGTTTTTT. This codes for CAWSGGMGARGEKLFF.

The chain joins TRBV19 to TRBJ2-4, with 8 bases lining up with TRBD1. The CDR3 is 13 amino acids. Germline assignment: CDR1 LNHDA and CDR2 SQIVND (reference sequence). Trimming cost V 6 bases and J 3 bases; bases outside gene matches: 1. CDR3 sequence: CASSTGGKNIQYF. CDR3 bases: TGTGCCAGTAGCACAGGGGGCAAAAACATTCAGTACTTC.

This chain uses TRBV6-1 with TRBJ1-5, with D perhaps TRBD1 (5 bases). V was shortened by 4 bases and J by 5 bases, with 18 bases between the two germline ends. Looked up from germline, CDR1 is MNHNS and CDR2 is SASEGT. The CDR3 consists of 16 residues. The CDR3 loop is CASSGSRTRGYQPQHF. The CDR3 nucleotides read TGTGCCAGCAGTGGATCCCGGACAAGGGGTTATCAGCCCCAGCATTTT.

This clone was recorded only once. DNA of the CDR3: TGTGCCAGCAGCCCTGCCGCGGGACTAGTATACAATGAGCAGTTCTTC. Translating it yields CASSPAAGLVYNEQFF. J is TRBJ2-1 and V is TRBV7-8, with TRBD2 matching 8 bases. The CDR3 extends over 16 amino acids. Germline CDR1 and CDR2: SGHVS and FQNEAQ. V gave up 5 bases and J gave up 4 bases; unmatched junction bases: 10.

DNA for the CDR3: TGTGCCACCAGCAGAGACCGTAACAGTAACTATGGCTACACCTTC. Residues: CATSRDRNSNYGYTF. The chain recombines TRBV15 with TRBJ1-2; D is undetermined. This CDR3 is built from 15 residues. V lost 0 bases to trimming and J lost 1 base, with 9 bases between them. Per germline, CDR1 LNHNV and CDR2 YYDKDF (reference sequence). Full variable domain (outside the CDR3, taken from reference TRBV15 and TRBJ1-2): DAMVIQNPRYQVTQFGKPVTLSCSQTLNHNVMYWYQQKSSQAPKLLFHYYDKDFNNEADTPDNFQSRRPNTSFCFLDIRSPGLGDTAMYLCATSRDRNSNYGYTFGSGTRLTVV.

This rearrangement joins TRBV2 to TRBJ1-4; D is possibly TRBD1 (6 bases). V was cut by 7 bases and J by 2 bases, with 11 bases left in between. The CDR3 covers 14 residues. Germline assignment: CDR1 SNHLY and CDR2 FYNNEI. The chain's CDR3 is CASIPGVTNEKLFF. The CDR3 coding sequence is TGTGCCAGCATTCCAGGGGTTACTAATGAAAAACTGTTTTTT.

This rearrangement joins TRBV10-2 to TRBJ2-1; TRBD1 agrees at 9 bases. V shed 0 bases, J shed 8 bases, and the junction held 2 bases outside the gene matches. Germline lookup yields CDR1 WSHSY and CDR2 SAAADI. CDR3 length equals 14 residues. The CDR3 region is CASSESRTGDEQFF. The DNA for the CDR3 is TGCGCCAGCAGTGAGTCTAGGACAGGGGATGAGCAGTTCTTC.

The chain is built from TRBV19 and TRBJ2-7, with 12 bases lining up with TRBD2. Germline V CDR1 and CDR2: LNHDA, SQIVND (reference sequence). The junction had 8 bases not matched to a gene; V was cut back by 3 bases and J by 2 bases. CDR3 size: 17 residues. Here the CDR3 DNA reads TGTGCCAGTAGTATCGGACTAGCGGGACTCCCCCCCTACGAGCAGTACTTC. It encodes CASSIGLAGLPPYEQYF.

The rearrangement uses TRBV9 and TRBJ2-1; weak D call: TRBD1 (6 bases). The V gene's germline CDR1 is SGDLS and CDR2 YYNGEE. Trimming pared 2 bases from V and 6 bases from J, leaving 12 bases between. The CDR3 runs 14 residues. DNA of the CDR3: TGTGCCAGCAGCGTTACCCAGGGGCTCAATGAGCAGTTCTTC. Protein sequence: CASSVTQGLNEQFF. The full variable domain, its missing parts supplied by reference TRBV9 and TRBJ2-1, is DSGVTQTPKHLITATGQRVTLRCSPRSGDLSVYWYQQSLDQGLQFLIQYYNGEERAKGNILERFSAQQFPDLHSELNLSSLELGDSALYFCASSVTQGLNEQFFGPGTRLTVL.

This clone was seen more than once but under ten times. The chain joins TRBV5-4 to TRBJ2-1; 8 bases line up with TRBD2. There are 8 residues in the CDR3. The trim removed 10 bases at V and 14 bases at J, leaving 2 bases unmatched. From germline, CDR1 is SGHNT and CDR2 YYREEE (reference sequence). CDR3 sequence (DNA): TGTGCCGCGGGGGGCGAGTTCTTC. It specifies CAAGGEFF.

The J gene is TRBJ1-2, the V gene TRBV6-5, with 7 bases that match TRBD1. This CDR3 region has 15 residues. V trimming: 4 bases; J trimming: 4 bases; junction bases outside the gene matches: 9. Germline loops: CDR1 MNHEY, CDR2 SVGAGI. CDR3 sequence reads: CASSLTGDRGYGYTF. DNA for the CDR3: TGTGCCAGCAGTTTAACAGGGGACAGAGGCTATGGCTACACCTTC.

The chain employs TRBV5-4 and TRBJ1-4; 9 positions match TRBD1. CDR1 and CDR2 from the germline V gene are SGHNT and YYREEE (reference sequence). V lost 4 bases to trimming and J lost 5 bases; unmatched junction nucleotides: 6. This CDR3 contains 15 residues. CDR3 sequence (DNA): TGTGCCAGCAGCCCGGACAGGGGTCGGAATGAAAAACTGTTTTTT. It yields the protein CASSPDRGRNEKLFF.

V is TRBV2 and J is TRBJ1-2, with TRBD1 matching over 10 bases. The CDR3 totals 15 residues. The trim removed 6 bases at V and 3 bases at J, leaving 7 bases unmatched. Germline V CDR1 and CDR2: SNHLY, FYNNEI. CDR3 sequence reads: CASSMDRGAYYGYTF. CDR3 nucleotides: TGTGCCAGCAGCATGGACAGGGGGGCCTACTATGGCTACACCTTC.

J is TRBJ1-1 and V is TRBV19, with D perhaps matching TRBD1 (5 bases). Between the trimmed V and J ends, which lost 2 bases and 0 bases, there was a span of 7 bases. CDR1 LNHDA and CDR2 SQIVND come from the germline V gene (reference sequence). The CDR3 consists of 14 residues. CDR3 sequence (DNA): TGTGCCAGTAGTATACGGGGGTTGAACACTGAAGCTTTCTTT. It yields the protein CASSIRGLNTEAFF.

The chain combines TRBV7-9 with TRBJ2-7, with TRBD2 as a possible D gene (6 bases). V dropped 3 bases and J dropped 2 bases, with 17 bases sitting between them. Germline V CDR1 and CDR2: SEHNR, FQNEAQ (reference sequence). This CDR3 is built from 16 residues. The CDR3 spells CASSLSPGTPTYEQYF. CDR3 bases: TGTGCCAGCAGCTTGTCCCCAGGGACTCCCACCTACGAGCAGTACTTC.

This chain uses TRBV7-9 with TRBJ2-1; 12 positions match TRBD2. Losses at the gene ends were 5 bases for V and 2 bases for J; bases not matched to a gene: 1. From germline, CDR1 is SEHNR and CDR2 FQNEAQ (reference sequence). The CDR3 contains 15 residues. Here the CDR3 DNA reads TGTGCCAGCAGCCGGACTAGCGGGGCCTACAATGAGCAGTTCTTC. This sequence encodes CASSRTSGAYNEQFF.

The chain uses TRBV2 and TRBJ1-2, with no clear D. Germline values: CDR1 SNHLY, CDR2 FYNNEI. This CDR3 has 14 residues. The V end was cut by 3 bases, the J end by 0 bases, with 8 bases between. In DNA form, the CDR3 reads TGTGCCAGCAGTGACAGAAGTGCTAACTATGGCTACACCTTC. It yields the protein CASSDRSANYGYTF. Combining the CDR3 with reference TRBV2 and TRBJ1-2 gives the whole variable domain EPEVTQTPSHQVTQMGQEVILRCVPISNHLYFYWYRQILGQKVEFLVSFYNNEISEKSEIFDDQFSVERPDGSNFTLKIRSTKLEDSAMYFCASSDRSANYGYTFGSGTRLTVV.

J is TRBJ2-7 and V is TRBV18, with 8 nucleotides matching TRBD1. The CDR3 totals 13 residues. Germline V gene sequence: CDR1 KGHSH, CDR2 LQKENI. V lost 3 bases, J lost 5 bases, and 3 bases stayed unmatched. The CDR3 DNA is TGTGCCAGCTCACCGACAGGGGTCCACGAGCAGTACTTC. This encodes CASSPTGVHEQYF.